What follows is one TCR beta chain and its context. This clonotype was detected many times. Its cognate antigen has yet to be identified. It has no much larger one-base neighbor in the sample; base qualities were not kept. The data belong to a study of T cells in Graves' hyperthyroidism and ophthalmopathy (dated by TCRdb to the late 2010s). Notes on the research overall: To identify distinguishing TCR V-J signatures, a discovery cohort of some 99 patients was used, comprising 43 with Graves' ophthalmopathy and approximately 57 with stable Graves' hyperthyroidism. An independent validation cohort of 18 to 20 hyperthyroidism patients and about 16 patients who later progressed to ophthalmopathy tested prospective prediction of ophthalmopathy. The 100 discovery patients were randomly divided into training and test sets at a 7:3 ratio. In more than 5 Graves' hyperthyroidism patients, the study also compared T-cell repertoires from thyroid tissue with T-cell repertoires from blood. After blood sampling, hyperthyroidism patients were treated with methimazole at a starting dose of 30 mg daily, and ophthalmopathy patients were treated with high-dose intravenous methylprednisolone. The paper describes TCR Vbeta CDR3 sequencing of 130 to 150 peripheral blood samples, made up of 43 ophthalmopathy patients, some 76 hyperthyroidism patients and roughly 17 progressor patients.

TCR beta CDR3 regions were amplified from RNA transcripts. A first-round RT-PCR of the TCR CDR3 used the HTBI primer set with the Qiagen OneStep RT-PCR kit. Libraries were constructed in a second round of multiplex PCR, after which size selection and purification were carried out. Sequencing of the libraries was done on an Illumina HiSeq2000 using paired-end 100 bp reads. The published analysis was carried out like this. SOAPnuke was used to process the raw data, with reads discarded if the reads contained adapters or uncalled bases, had a mean Phred below 15, or lacked an exact constant-primer or identifier match. COPE v1.2.5 was used to merge the high-quality paired reads, and each unique nucleotide sequence was defined as a clonotype. MiTCR v1.1 was used to align the clonotypes against IMGT TRBV, TRBD and TRBJ reference segments. The analysis included only V-J combinations with a frequency above 0.0001, which together covered 99% to 99.2% of the repertoires. The TCS score was defined as F50 (clonal expansion) divided by E x V (chaos), with BLOSUM62-based TCRdist calculated between CDR3 peptides within each V-J. Welch's t-statistics and random forest reduced just over 500 V-J features to fewer than 15, which were used in a naive Bayes classifier (R e1071). The Morisita-Horn index was used to measure how similar the thyroid and blood repertoires were. TCRdb itself trimmed the public reads at Q25 with fastp, ran MiXCR and retained productive beta chains. CDR3 protein duplicates are merged, each entry listing the most common genes and DNA. Clone size and V and J calls follow TCRdb, not the original study. The sample yields hundreds of thousands of distinct CDR3 sequences; approximately 42% were counted once. The ten biggest clones cover under 8% of the sample.

Taken from cysteine to phenylalanine, the CDR3 has 12 residues. Of the read, only the CDR3 DNA is kept; its 36 bases are in frame from base 1. V is shortened by 6 bases, J by 5 bases, and the region joining them spans 5 bases. Patients with uncontrolled infections, other autoimmune diseases, pregnancy or lactation were excluded. Diagnoses relied on clinical symptoms, serum thyroxine and TRAb, thyroid ultrasound and orbital computed tomography. Total RNA was extracted with Trizol reagent, and quality was checked on an Agilent 2100 Bioanalyzer. Study-wide conclusions, independent of this receptor: Most expanded thyroid clonotypes (frequency above 0.001) were also found in blood, which suggests that blood repertoires may mirror thyroid immune responses. In validation, the model predicted progression to ophthalmopathy with over 65% sensitivity and 72% to 85% specificity, a median of 6.5 months before onset. Sample size was not statistically predetermined, and investigators were not blinded to group allocation. A 13 V-J signature model separated ophthalmopathy from stable hyperthyroidism, with approximately 87% sensitivity and 81.08% specificity in cross-validation and 80%/75% in testing.

The receptor was derived from an adult man with Graves' disease, either hyperthyroidism or ophthalmopathy (not recorded which). The sequence links TRBV12-3 or TRBV12-4 to TRBJ1-6; the D gene cannot be named for sure. Sequenced input: peripheral blood or thyroid tissue (not recorded which). The CDR3 protein: CASSDNNSPLHF. The DNA sequence reads TGTGCCAGCAGCGATAATAATTCACCCCTCCACTTT.